This T cell receptor (beta chain) is drawn from a study of human T cells and chemical hapten exposure. Study-wide background: 2% DPC applied to a roughly 2 cm by roughly 2 cm arm area sensitized donors.

TCRdb independently ran MiXCR on the RACE reads; one entry per CDR3 protein. The profile shows some 110,000 distinct CDR3 sequences, 9.5% to 15% of them singletons. CDR1 and CDR2 from the germline V gene are MGHDK and SYGVNS. The CDR3 is 13 amino acids. V gave up 7 bases and J gave up 3 bases, with 12 bases separating them. Stated time point: pre-sensitization, week 0. Treatment specified: therapeutic diphenylcyclopropenone sensitization with weekly scalp DPC. The table lists this clonotype with a few counts. Sequencing was performed on whole blood, taken in connection with sensitization to the hapten diphenylcyclopropenone (DPC). This chain uses TRBV25-1 with TRBJ1-1; D is uncertain. The origin of this receptor is a woman between 45 and 65 years old with alopecia areata. Some clones in this sample may be carry-over from other donors' samples. The CDR3 loop reads CASTLRLDTEAFF. The CDR3 coding sequence is TGTGCCAGCACTCTGCGCCTGGACACTGAAGCTTTCTTT.